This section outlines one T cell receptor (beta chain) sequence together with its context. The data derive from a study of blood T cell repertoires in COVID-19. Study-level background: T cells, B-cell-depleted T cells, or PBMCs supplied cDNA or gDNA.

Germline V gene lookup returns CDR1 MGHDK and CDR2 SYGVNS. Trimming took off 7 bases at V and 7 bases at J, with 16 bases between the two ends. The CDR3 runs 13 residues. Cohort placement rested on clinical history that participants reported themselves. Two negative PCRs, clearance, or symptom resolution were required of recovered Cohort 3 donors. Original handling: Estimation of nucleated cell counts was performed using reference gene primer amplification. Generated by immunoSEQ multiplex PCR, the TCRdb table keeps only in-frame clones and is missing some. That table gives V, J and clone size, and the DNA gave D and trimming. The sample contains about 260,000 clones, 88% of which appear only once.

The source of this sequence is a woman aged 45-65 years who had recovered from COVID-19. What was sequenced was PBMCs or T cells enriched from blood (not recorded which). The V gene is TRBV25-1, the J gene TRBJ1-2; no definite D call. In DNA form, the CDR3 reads TGTGCCAGCACCCCGGAGGGTATAGGTGGCTACACCTTC. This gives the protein CASTPEGIGGYTF.